This T cell receptor (beta chain) comes out of a study of identical twins (dated by TCRdb to about 2016). Looking at the study overall: To test whether fetal clonotypes persist, the study used deep sequencing on TCR alpha and beta repertoires from monozygotic twins, unrelated adults of various ages, and cord blood. To rule out contamination, replicate twin experiments were performed at different times with different library preparation protocols. The paper as a whole reports these results and caveats: Because the same donors could not be followed over many years, the conclusions depended on cross-sectional statistical analysis. In beta out-of-frame sequences, excess twin sharing was weaker, because having fewer shared sequences lowered the signal-to-noise ratio. Zero-insertion analyses could be partly confounded by invariant T cells such as MAIT and iNKT, though diverse VJ usage argued against such confounding for most clonotypes. Fewer insertions were carried by abundant cord blood beta clonotypes, a similar but weaker trend appeared in young adult naive repertoires, and no such trend appeared in memory repertoires. In monozygotic twins, recombination models systematically underestimated out-of-frame TCR alpha sharing, but the models matched the sharing seen between unrelated individuals. Compared with coincidental sharing between unrelated individuals, out-of-frame TCR alpha sequences shared between twins showed an excess of sequences with low generation probability.

As regards this clonotype: Its antigen remains undetermined. Base qualities were left out, and no much larger clone turns up one base away.

For CDR1 and CDR2, the germline V gene lists SNHLY and FYNNEI. The CDR3 runs 16 residues from the cysteine to the phenylalanine. Only CDR3 DNA remains: 48 bases, in frame from the first base. V and J lose 6 bases and 4 bases, and a span of 19 bases separates them. All donors were healthy Caucasians. Three pairs of female monozygotic twins, all aged 18 to 29 years, were included in the twin cohort. Positive isolation kits from Invitrogen were used to isolate the CD4+ and CD8+ T cell populations. The library was made by 5' RACE. The listed sequencing device is Illumina HiSeq 2000. A universal primer binding site was introduced by template switching, and a unique molecular identifier was present in the final cDNA, enabling accurate counting of TCR cDNA molecules. First-strand cDNA for TCR alpha and beta chains was synthesized from specific primers in the conserved constant-segment region. To control for contamination, every cDNA library carried two barcodes: a SMART-Mk sample barcode plus Illumina barcodes. TruSeq adapter sequences and Illumina sample barcodes were added in two successive PCR steps. The Illumina HiSeq platform was used with custom primers to sequence TCR alpha and beta cDNA libraries. Turning to the authors' computational methods: Raw reads were processed with MiGEC to extract unique molecular identifiers, and MiXCR was used to determine CDR3 positions. Recombination models were inferred per individual with the repgenHMM and IGoR tools using an EM algorithm. The tcR package in R was used for shared clonotype analysis, with sharing normalized by the product of cloneset sizes. To study raw recombination free of thymic and clonal selection effects, out-of-frame nonproductive sequences were analyzed. TCRdb applied fastp at Q25 and MiXCR to the public reads, then kept only in-frame beta chains. Identical CDR3 proteins give one entry, which carries the most common genes and DNA. TCRdb, rather than the study authors, made the V and J calls. For this sample the table gives more than 400,000 distinct CDR3 sequences, of which around 15% were detected only once. Together, the top ten hold roughly 0.43% of the sample.

These sequences were also reported in another study, on yellow fever vaccine responses in identical twins. As the second study states: The T cell response to vaccination in identical twins was reported by the authors to appear partly convergent and partly personalized. Focusing on identical twins, the study followed the T cell clones that responded to the vaccine, and did so with precision.

The source material was CD4+ T cells sorted from blood. The receptor comes from a woman between 18 and 29 years old in good health. The chain joins TRBV2 to TRBJ2-1; the D element could tentatively be TRBD1 or TRBD2, as 6 bases agree for each. The CDR3 sequence is CASRERLGGLYNEQFF. The DNA is TGTGCCAGCAGAGAGAGGCTAGGGGGGTTGTACAATGAGCAGTTCTTC. Supplemented by the reference TRBV2 and TRBJ2-1 proteins around the CDR3, the complete variable domain is EPEVTQTPSHQVTQMGQEVILRCVPISNHLYFYWYRQILGQKVEFLVSFYNNEISEKSEIFDDQFSVERPDGSNFTLKIRSTKLEDSAMYFCASRERLGGLYNEQFFGPGTRLTVL.